The entry below gives a single TCR beta chain sequence along with its context. Its antigen is unknown. This sample was taken from a study of CD8+CD57+ T cells in acquired aplastic anemia. At the level of the study: The sorted CD4+ and CD8+ cells yielded an average around 3 ug of DNA.

The germline V gene has CDR1 KGHDR and CDR2 SFDVKD. V lost 4 bases, J lost 5 bases, and 6 bases stayed unmatched. This CDR3 is built from 14 residues. Both TCR beta VDJ combination and CDR3 sequence profiling were carried out. Genomic DNA was the template for this profiling. From the reads, TCRdb called clonotypes with MiXCR, one entry per CDR3 protein. Of about 270,000 distinct CDR3 sequences in the sample, 45% to 65% were seen once. Study outcomes and limitations: Common to patients and controls were twenty-nine CD8+ CDR3 sequences. Patients versus controls showed no significant CD8+ Simpson's diversity difference.

The source of this sequence is a human donor with severe aplastic anemia or a healthy control (not recorded which). V gene TRBV24-1 combines with J gene TRBJ1-1; 7 nucleotides match TRBD1. The material sequenced was sorted CD4+, CD8+, or CD8+CD57+ T cells (not recorded which) from PBMCs. CDR3 DNA: TGTGCCACCAGTGACACCGGGACAGATACTGAAGCTTTCTTT. Its translation: CATSDTGTDTEAFF.